Listed here is a single TCR beta chain. A second PCR, run for about 7 to 11 cycles, used a sample-barcoded 5' primer plus a J-beta primer mix. TCRdb ran MiXCR on the 5' RACE reads and lists one entry per CDR3 protein. The sample has fewer than 1,000,000 distinct CDR3 sequences, less than 60% seen once. This entry comes from a study of blood T cells in healthy people across ages. This TCR was sampled from an elderly man in good health. Sequencing was carried out using blood.

CDR3 DNA sequence: TGTGCCAGCAGCTTAGCCGGGACCGACATCAAAAACATTCAGTACTTC. Its protein is CASSLAGTDIKNIQYF. The chain is built from TRBV7-9 and TRBJ2-5; D is perhaps TRBD1 or TRBD2 (5 bases each). The DNA end lines up better with TRBJ2-4; the J call may be wrong. This CDR3 is built from 16 residues. Germline V lookup: CDR1 SEHNR, CDR2 FQNEAQ (reference sequence).